These 20 T cell receptor beta chains came from one sample sequenced in a study of blood T cells in healthy people across ages (dated by TCRdb to between 2014 and 2017). Library creation used 5' RACE. The run used an Illumina HiSeq 2500. A second PCR of about 7 to 12 cycles was run with a J-beta primer mix and a sample-barcoded 5' primer. Through fastp at Q25 and MiXCR, TCRdb rebuilt clones from the public reads, retaining in-frame beta chains. Merged by CDR3 protein, the rows form single entries marked with the most common genes and DNA. This sample is represented by roughly 2 million distinct CDR3 sequences; around half of them were singletons. Clones ranked in the top ten supply less than 2.5% of the sample. The sequenced sample was blood. These receptors were collected from a woman in her 40s in good health.

This sequence joins TRBV6-2 or TRBV6-3 and TRBJ2-3, with TRBD2 matching over 8 bases. There are 15 residues in the CDR3. Germline V lookup: CDR1 MNHEY, CDR2 SVGEGT. V was pared by 8 bases and J by 4 bases, with 11 bases of the junction left unmatched. The CDR3 DNA reads TGTGCCAGCTCCGTGACTAGCGTTCGTGCAGATACGCAGTATTTT. Translated: CASSVTSVRADTQYF.

This clonotype was counted only a few times. The chain carries TRBV20-1 and TRBJ2-7, with 7 bases identical to TRBD1. Trimming removed 3 bases from V and 1 base from J; junction bases left unmatched: 6. Germline V gives CDR1 DFQATT, CDR2 SNEGSKA (reference sequence). The CDR3 sequence is 14 residues long. CDR3 in DNA: TGCAGTGCTAGTCCGAGGGGGCAGTCCTACGAGCAGTACTTC. Amino acids: CSASPRGQSYEQYF.

The CDR3 loop reads CAIGHAGTENTGELFF. In DNA, the CDR3 is TGTGCCATCGGACATGCCGGGACGGAGAACACCGGGGAGCTGTTTTTT. The V and J genes are TRBV10-3 and TRBJ2-2, with D perhaps being TRBD1 or TRBD2 (5 bases each). Trimming removed 8 bases at V and 1 base at J, with 17 bases between. Germline assignment: CDR1 ENHRY and CDR2 SYGVKD. There are 16 residues in the CDR3.

The V call is TRBV20-1, the J call TRBJ2-3; D is perhaps TRBD2 (7 bases). V lost 6 bases to trimming and J lost 4 bases, with 23 bases between them. Germline V gene data show CDR1 as DFQATT and CDR2 as SNEGSKA (reference sequence). The CDR3 is 16 residues long. The CDR3 nucleotides are TGCAGTGCCCTCGGGGGGCTACTCCCCGCCTCAGATACGCAGTATTTT. As protein: CSALGGLLPASDTQYF.

This CDR3 reads CASSLDPGRGSPLHF. The CDR3 DNA sequence: TGCGCCAGCAGCTTGGACCCAGGGCGAGGATCACCCCTCCACTTT. V is TRBV5-1 and J is TRBJ1-6; maybe TRBD1 (5 bases). This CDR3 contains 15 residues. Germline V gives CDR1 SGHRS, CDR2 YFSETQ. Trimming removed 0 bases at V and 10 bases at J, with 14 bases between.

The rearrangement uses TRBV7-2 and TRBJ1-2, with a possible D match to TRBD1 (6 bases). From germline, CDR1 is SGHTA and CDR2 FQGNSA. Between the trimmed V and J ends, which lost 3 bases and 0 bases, there was a span of 14 bases. The CDR3 loop spans 16 amino acids. The CDR3 here is CASSLMGGPTNYGYTF. The CDR3 DNA reads TGTGCCAGCAGCTTGATGGGGGGCCCTACTAACTATGGCTACACCTTC.

This clonotype turned up a few times. This chain uses TRBV27 with TRBJ2-2; D is unclear. The CDR3 runs 11 residues. Germline lookup yields CDR1 MNHEY and CDR2 SMNVEV (reference sequence). The ends were cut back, 3 bases at V and 6 bases at J, with 2 bases in the middle. The DNA of the CDR3 is TGTGCCAGCAGTTTTTCCGGGGAGCTGTTTTTT. Protein sequence: CASSFSGELFF.

V and J are TRBV2 and TRBJ1-5; 8 bases are a match to TRBD1. The CDR3 totals 14 residues. Looked up from germline, CDR1 is SNHLY and CDR2 is FYNNEI. Trimming removed 7 bases from V and 6 bases from J; junction bases left unmatched: 8. The CDR3: CASNKGTGSQPQHF. The CDR3 nucleotides are TGTGCCAGCAACAAGGGGACAGGTAGTCAGCCCCAGCATTTT.

The chain employs TRBV12-3 or TRBV12-4 and TRBJ2-7; the D call may be TRBD1 or TRBD2 (5 bases each). This CDR3 is built from 15 residues. The V gene lost 3 bases and the J gene lost 1 base, with 13 bases spanning the gap. CDR3 in amino acids: CASSLTGTQSYEQYF. The CDR3 bases are TGTGCCAGCAGTTTGACCGGGACGCAATCCTACGAGCAGTACTTC.

This rearrangement joins TRBV29-1 to TRBJ1-4; 7 positions agree with TRBD1. The germline V gene encodes CDR1 SQVTM and CDR2 ANQGSEA. The CDR3 loop spans 14 amino acids. With 6 bases clipped from V and 7 bases from J, the junction kept 11 bases outside the gene matches. DNA for the CDR3: TGCAGCGTCTCGATCACAGGGGTTACTGAAAAACTGTTTTTT. It translates to CSVSITGVTEKLFF. The complete variable domain, with remaining parts taken from reference TRBV29-1 and TRBJ1-4, reads SAVISQKPSRDICQRGTSLTIQCQVDSQVTMMFWYRQQPGQSLTLIATANQGSEATYESGFVIDKFPISRPNLTFSTLTVSNMSPEDSSIYLCSVSITGVTEKLFFGSGTQLSVL.

This chain links TRBV5-1 with TRBJ2-1; either TRBD1 or TRBD2 may fit D (5 bases each). CDR1 and CDR2 (germline): SGHRS, YFSETQ. Trimming removed 0 bases at V and 8 bases at J, with 9 bases between. There are 13 residues in the CDR3. DNA of the CDR3: TGCGCCAGCAGCTTGGGGGGGAGCGATGAGCAGTTCTTC. Its translation: CASSLGGSDEQFF.

In this sample, this clonotype turned up a few times. This chain links TRBV20-1 with TRBJ2-7; D is undetermined. The V end lost 0 bases, the J end lost 6 bases, and 9 bases lay between the germline ends. Germline V gene lookup returns CDR1 DFQATT and CDR2 SNEGSKA (reference sequence). The CDR3 sequence is 12 residues long. The CDR3 nucleotides read TGCAGTGCTAGAGAATACTCGGGCGAGCAGTACTTC. Protein: CSAREYSGEQYF.

The chain carries TRBV20-1 and TRBJ1-2, with D possibly TRBD1 on 6 matching bases. Trimming cost V 6 bases and J 2 bases, with 19 bases left between them. The V gene's germline CDR1 is DFQATT and CDR2 SNEGSKA (reference sequence). CDR3 length: 15 amino acids. The CDR3 region has the DNA TGCAGTGCCCAAGGGGATGGGGGGCAAAACTATGGCTACACCTTC. This gives the protein CSAQGDGGQNYGYTF.

This clonotype was detected a few times. The chain couples TRBV15 to TRBJ1-4; D is possibly TRBD1 (5 bases). Germline loops: CDR1 LNHNV, CDR2 YYDKDF (reference sequence). The CDR3 is made up of 17 amino acids. Between the trimmed V and J ends, which lost 1 base and 5 bases, there was a span of 17 bases. The chain's CDR3 is CATSRGRQLNPNEKLFF. In DNA form, the CDR3 reads TGTGCCACCAGCAGAGGAAGACAGCTTAATCCGAATGAAAAACTGTTTTTT.

V is TRBV4-1 and J is TRBJ2-3, with D unresolved. This CDR3 has 15 amino acids. Per the germline V gene, CDR1 is MGHRA and CDR2 is YSYEKL. The V gene lost 0 bases and the J gene lost 3 bases, with 10 bases spanning the gap. In nucleotides, the CDR3 is TGCGCCAGCAGCCAAGATGGGCGTGCTACAGATACGCAGTATTTT. It codes for CASSQDGRATDTQYF.

This clonotype was counted between two and nine times. V usage is TRBV3-1 and J usage is TRBJ2-4, with D possibly matching TRBD2 (5 bases). The CDR3 covers 16 residues. V was clipped by 3 bases and J by 1 base, with 13 bases between them. The germline gives CDR1 LGHDT, CDR2 YNNKEL (reference sequence). The CDR3 DNA sequence: TGTGCCAGCAGCCAGTGGGGAGTGGGGGCCAAAAACATTCAGTACTTC. This codes for CASSQWGVGAKNIQYF. The entire variable domain, with the rest obtained from reference TRBV3-1 and TRBJ2-4, is as follows: DTAVSQTPKYLVTQMGNDKSIKCEQNLGHDTMYWYKQDSKKFLKIMFSYNNKELIINETVPNRFSPKSPDKAHLNLHINSLELGDSAVYFCASSQWGVGAKNIQYFGAGTRLSVL.

This chain uses TRBV6-5 with TRBJ2-1, with TRBD2 matching 8 bases. V was clipped by 10 bases and J by 5 bases; unmatched bases: 7. This CDR3 contains 13 residues. CDR1 MNHEY and CDR2 SVGAGI come from the germline V gene. The CDR3 sequence is CATGAGGDNEQFF. CDR3 bases: TGTGCCACCGGGGCGGGGGGCGACAATGAGCAGTTCTTC.

The chain links TRBV6-5 to TRBJ2-1, with TRBD2 matching over 11 bases. CDR1 and CDR2 (germline): MNHEY, SVGAGI. The CDR3 runs to 16 residues. After removal of 6 bases from V and 2 bases from J, the junction contained 6 bases not matched to a gene. CDR3 amino acids: CASRSLAGGTYNEQFF. DNA for the CDR3: TGTGCCAGCAGGTCCCTAGCGGGGGGTACCTACAATGAGCAGTTCTTC.

This clonotype was seen a single time. J is TRBJ1-2 and V is TRBV20-1, with D possibly matching TRBD1 (5 bases). The CDR3 consists of 14 residues. Germline V lookup: CDR1 DFQATT, CDR2 SNEGSKA (reference sequence). V was shortened by 6 bases and J by 6 bases, with 20 bases between the two germline ends. CDR3: CSALGESTLDGYTF. The CDR3 DNA sequence: TGCAGTGCCCTAGGGGAGAGCACGTTAGATGGCTACACCTTC.

The gene calls are TRBV6-1 and TRBJ2-7, with 7 bases identical to TRBD2. CDR3 length: 15 amino acids. Germline CDR1 is MNHNS and CDR2 is SASEGT. V shed 2 bases and J 0 bases; nucleotides not matched to a gene: 4. CDR3 in DNA: TGTGCCAGCAGTGAATGGGGAGGGAGCTCCTACGAGCAGTACTTC. Its translation is CASSEWGGSSYEQYF.